Detailed here is one TCR beta chain. This record comes from a study of T cell changes during pregnancy in multiple sclerosis. The CDR3 length is 13 residues. The germline CDR1 and CDR2 sequences are SNHLY and FYNNEI. With V trimmed by 8 bases and J by 4 bases, 4 bases remained unmatched. Measured with immunoSEQ multiplex PCR; TCRdb has only the in-frame clones, and not every one. In the table there are tens of thousands of clones, over 90% of which are singletons. The chain joins TRBV2 to TRBJ2-2; 7 bases agree with TRBD1. The source of this sequence is a female donor with multiple sclerosis, enrolled in a pregnancy study. The source material was CD8+ T cells from peripheral blood mononuclear cells, sampled in the third trimester of pregnancy. DNA of the CDR3: TGTGCCAGCGTCGACAGGGCCACCGGGGAGCTGTTTTTT. Residues: CASVDRATGELFF.